The TCR beta chain under discussion was sequenced for a study of response to subunit inactivated influenza vaccine. In its sample, this clonotype was seen a few times. TCRdb analysed the RT-PCR reads with MiXCR anew, one entry per CDR3 protein. The sample lists 500,000 to 700,000 distinct CDR3 sequences; approximately 22% were seen once. This CDR3 spans 12 amino acids. The V and J ends lost 8 bases and 7 bases respectively, with 12 bases between them. The same sample was also studied in work on T cells expressing NK-cell markers. This second study notes: As the method of synthesis, 5'RACE template switching with UMIs yielded TCR beta cDNA. Also leading the CD3+CD56-NKG2C+ fraction in a handful of donors were these clonotypes.

The receptor was derived from a man in his fifties who received an inactivated influenza vaccine. V and J are TRBV12-3 or TRBV12-4 and TRBJ2-1; TRBD1 is a possible D gene (5 bases). The sample consisted of CD4+ T cells sorted from PBMCs, taken 11 to 12 days after vaccination. CDR3 protein: CASAPGFNEQFF. In DNA form, the CDR3 reads TGTGCCAGCGCCCCAGGGTTTAATGAGCAGTTCTTC.